This T cell receptor (beta chain) derives from a study of Graves' ophthalmopathy and Graves' hyperthyroidism. Study results and limitations: Forecasting of ophthalmopathy progression by the model achieved around 71% sensitivity and roughly 75% specificity.

RNA transcripts were the source from which TCR beta CDR3 regions were amplified. After a first-round RT-PCR with HTBI primers, a second-round multiplex PCR was run. MiXCR, run by TCRdb on the multiplex PCR reads, gives a single entry per CDR3 protein. The data contain some 370,000 distinct CDR3 sequences, roughly a sixth of them singletons. The CDR3 spans 16 residues. The junction had 6 bases not matched to a gene; V was cut back by 1 base and J by 5 bases. The germline gives CDR1 SGHVS, CDR2 FQNEAQ. This clonotype was detected ten times or more. The antigen remains unidentified. This TCR was recovered from an adult woman with stable Graves' hyperthyroidism. The source material was peripheral blood. The rearrangement joins TRBV7-8 to TRBJ2-2; the match to TRBD1 covers 8 bases. Here the CDR3 DNA reads TGTGCCAGCAGCTTAGGCAGGGGGCGCCGGACCGGGGAGCTGTTTTTT. Translated: CASSLGRGRRTGELFF.